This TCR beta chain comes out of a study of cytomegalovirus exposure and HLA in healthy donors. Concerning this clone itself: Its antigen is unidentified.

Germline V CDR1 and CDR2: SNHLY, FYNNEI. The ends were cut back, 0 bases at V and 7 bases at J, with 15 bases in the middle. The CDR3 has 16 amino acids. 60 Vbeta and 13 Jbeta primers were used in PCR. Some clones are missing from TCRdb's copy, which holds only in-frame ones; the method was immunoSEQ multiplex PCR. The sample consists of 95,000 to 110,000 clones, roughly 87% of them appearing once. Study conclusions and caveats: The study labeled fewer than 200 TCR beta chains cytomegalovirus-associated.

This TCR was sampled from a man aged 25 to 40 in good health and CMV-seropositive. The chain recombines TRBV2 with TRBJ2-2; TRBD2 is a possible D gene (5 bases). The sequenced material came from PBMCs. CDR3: CASSEAREGSGGELFF. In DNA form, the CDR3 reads TGTGCCAGCAGTGAAGCGCGCGAGGGCTCGGGCGGGGAGCTGTTTTTT.